This section outlines one T cell receptor (beta chain) sequence together with its context. Its antigen is currently unknown. This entry belongs to a study of memory CD4+ T cells and cytomegalovirus serostatus. Findings and limits, study-wide: Of approximately 160 reported CMV TCRbeta sequences, roughly 70 were found in memory CD4+ repertoires.

Assay used: immunoSEQ multiplex PCR; TCRdb lists only in-frame clones, some missing. The table shows 48,000 or so clones, with about 77% occurring only once. Single viable CD3+CD4+CD8-CD45RO+ cells were sorted as the memory CD4+ T cells. Donors' CMV status reflects serum IgG against pp150, pp28, p38, p52. The clonotype was recovered from an adult in good health and CMV-seronegative. Sequencing input: memory CD4+ T cells from blood.

The CDR3 protein is CASSLREGNTGELFF. The CDR3 nucleotides are TGCGCCAGCAGCCTCAGGGAGGGAAACACCGGGGAGCTGTTTTTT. V gene TRBV5-1 combines with J gene TRBJ2-2; TRBD2 matches at 7 bases. Germline V CDR1 and CDR2: SGHRS, YFSETQ. CDR3 length: 15 residues. Germline trimming cut 4 bases from V and 2 bases from J; bases unmatched to any gene: 5.